This T cell receptor (beta chain) was identified in a study of CD8 T cells in ankylosing spondylitis. TCRdb processed the 5' RACE reads anew with MiXCR; each CDR3 protein has one entry. Among some 130,000 distinct CDR3 sequences listed, roughly 6.6% were seen once. The CDR3 contains 15 residues. Trimming took 1 base from V and 0 from J, leaving 9 bases between them. Germline V gene lookup returns CDR1 LGHDT and CDR2 YNNKEL (reference sequence). This clonotype was seen repeatedly, ten times or more. Sequenced: blood, either unsorted or a sorted T cell fraction (not recorded which). The receptor was isolated from a female donor with ankylosing spondylitis or in good health (not recorded which). This chain links TRBV3-1 with TRBJ1-1; perhaps TRBD1 as D (5 bases). The CDR3 reads CASSQGTTLNTEAFF. As DNA, the CDR3 is TGTGCCAGCAGCCAAGGGACAACCTTGAACACTGAAGCTTTCTTT.